This passage covers 2 T cell receptor beta chains from one sample sequenced in a study of blood T cells in healthy people across ages. It was with a sample-barcoded 5' primer and a J-beta primer mix that a second PCR of roughly 7 to 12 cycles was run. Each CDR3 protein is one row after TCRdb ran MiXCR on the 5' RACE reads. Of approximately 900,000 distinct CDR3 sequences in the sample, about 29% are singletons; the top ten hold roughly 10%. The sample also formed part of further work on T cells of mothers and their children.

Sample: blood. The source is a woman aged 40 to 50 in good health.

This clonotype was detected many times. This chain joins TRBV6-6 and TRBJ2-6; 7 bases line up with TRBD2. V shed 2 bases and J 4 bases; nucleotides not matched to a gene: 5. This CDR3 spans 16 amino acids. The germline gives CDR1 MNHNY, CDR2 SVGAGI (reference sequence). The CDR3 DNA is TGTGCCAGCAGTTACGGAGCGGGGAGAGGGGCCAACGTCCTGACTTTC. Amino acid sequence: CASSYGAGRGANVLTF.

CDR3 sequence: CASSSRGSGGAWDEQYF. In DNA form, the CDR3 reads TGTGCCAGCAGCTCCAGGGGTAGCGGGGGGGCCTGGGATGAGCAGTACTTC. The chain is built from TRBV3-1 and TRBJ2-4, with TRBD2 identical over 11 bases. The CDR3 has 17 residues. The V gene end was trimmed by 5 bases and the J gene end by 13 bases; junction bases not matched to a gene: 19. The germline V gene encodes CDR1 LGHDT and CDR2 YNNKEL (reference sequence).